This T cell receptor (beta chain) was sequenced in a study of graft-versus-host responses after intestinal transplantation. Study-level information: Induction with anti-thymocyte globulin, then tacrolimus and steroids for roughly 3 years, was given to all recipients. Study results and caveats: Early post-transplant HvG declines tracked with peak circulating GvH clone levels.

Repertoires were generated with immunoSEQ multiplex PCR, while TCRdb's copy carries only in-frame clones and drops some. The table includes some 39,000 clones, around nine tenths detected once. Details on this clone: Its cognate antigen is unknown.

The junction had 9 bases not matched to a gene; V was cut back by 4 bases and J by 3 bases. The germline V gene has CDR1 SEHNR and CDR2 FQNEAQ (reference sequence). The CDR3 has 16 amino acids. The receptor comes from a human patient who received an intestinal transplant, so some T cells may come from the graft donor. The chain joins TRBV7-9 to TRBJ2-5; TRBD1 matches at 9 bases. This specimen was PBMCs, taken 267 days after transplant. The CDR3 protein is CASSSSDRGREETQYF. The CDR3, as DNA: TGTGCCAGCAGCTCTTCGGACAGGGGCCGGGAAGAGACCCAGTACTTC. The entire variable domain, with the rest obtained from reference TRBV7-9 and TRBJ2-5, is as follows: DTGVSQNPRHKITKRGQNVTFRCDPISEHNRLYWYRQTLGQGPEFLTYFQNEAQLEKSRLLSDRFSAERPKGSFSTLEIQRTEQGDSAMYLCASSSSDRGREETQYFGPGTRLLVL.